Given below is one TCR beta chain in context. A multiplex PCR was run with 60 Vbeta primers and 13 Jbeta primers. Some clones are missing from TCRdb's copy, which holds only in-frame ones; the method was immunoSEQ multiplex PCR. The table has approximately 150,000 clones, about 84% seen once; the top ten hold 2% to 2.5%. These data come from a study of cytomegalovirus exposure and HLA in healthy donors. CDR3 length: 12 amino acids. The germline V gene has CDR1 SEHNR and CDR2 FQNEAQ (reference sequence). Trimming pared 5 bases from V and 8 bases from J, leaving 12 bases between. The V and J genes are TRBV7-9 and TRBJ1-1; possibly TRBD1 for D (5 bases). Sequenced sample: PBMCs. This sequence originates from a young woman in good health and CMV-seropositive. The CDR3 bases are TGTGCCAGCAGCGCATCGACAGAGGAAGCTTTCTTT. It encodes CASSASTEEAFF.